A single sample is the source of the 29 T cell receptor beta chains below, sequenced in a study of T-cell reconstitution after alpha-beta-depleted transplantation in children. This sample's TCRbeta library carried unique molecular identifier barcodes. TCRdb used MiXCR to reprocess the PCR reads, holding one entry per CDR3 protein. The sample gives about 400,000 distinct CDR3 sequences, more than 10% of which show up once; about 3.9% is in the top ten. This sample comprised PBMCs, obtained from the stem cell graft. The receptor source for this set is a human donor who donated a stem cell graft to a child with Fanconi anemia.

At least ten counts were recorded for this clonotype. The chain employs TRBV12-3 or TRBV12-4 and TRBJ1-1; D possibly corresponds to TRBD1 (6 bases). The CDR3 covers 14 residues. V lost 6 bases and J lost 10, with 21 bases in between. The CDR3 reads CASSQMPPGHPAFF. CDR3 coding DNA: TGTGCCAGCAGCCAAATGCCCCCGGGACACCCAGCTTTCTTT.

In this sample, this clonotype turned up many times. The DNA for the CDR3 is TGTGCTAGTGGTTTGTACCATGAGCAGTTCTTC. This codes for CASGLYHEQFF. V usage is TRBV12-5 and J usage is TRBJ2-1; D ambiguous. The CDR3 consists of 11 residues. Germline values: CDR1 LGHNT, CDR2 FRNRAP. The ends were cut back, 2 bases at V and 8 bases at J, with 4 bases in the middle.

The chain is built from TRBV7-9 and TRBJ2-2; D ambiguous. This CDR3 is 14 amino acids long. Germline V gene lookup returns CDR1 SEHNR and CDR2 FQNEAQ (reference sequence). The V end was cut by 6 bases, the J end by 4 bases, with 12 bases between. CDR3 sequence (DNA): TGTGCCAGCAGTAACCAAGTCAGCACCGGGGAGCTGTTTTTT. Translation gives CASSNQVSTGELFF.

Here the CDR3 reads CASSFLPTGTGELFF. The CDR3 nucleotides read TGTGCCAGCAGTTTCCTCCCAACAGGGACCGGGGAGCTGTTTTTT. The J gene is TRBJ2-2, the V gene TRBV12-3 or TRBV12-4; perhaps TRBD1 as D (6 bases). The CDR3 covers 15 residues. The V end was cut by 3 bases, the J end by 5 bases, with 13 bases between.

There are a few counts of this clonotype. The chain uses TRBV6-2 or TRBV6-3 and TRBJ1-4, with 10 bases aligning to TRBD1. The CDR3 spans 17 residues. After removal of 5 bases from V and 8 bases from J, the junction contained 14 bases not matched to a gene. From germline, CDR1 is MNHEY and CDR2 SVGEGT. The CDR3 nucleotides read TGTGCCAGCAGTCAGTCCCGGGACAGGGGCCCAGACGAAAAACTGTTTTTT. Its translation: CASSQSRDRGPDEKLFF.

The V gene is TRBV6-4, the J gene TRBJ2-3, with TRBD1 matching 10 bases. The CDR3 has 19 residues. The germline CDR1 and CDR2 sequences are MRHNA and SNTAGT. V lost 5 bases, J lost 7 bases, and 21 bases stayed unmatched. The CDR3 reads CASSTTRRDRGGGINTQYF. The CDR3 bases are TGTGCCAGCAGTACTACGAGACGGGACAGGGGTGGAGGCATAAATACGCAGTATTTT.

This clonotype was seen a few times. This chain connects TRBV18 to TRBJ2-5, with D perhaps assigned TRBD1 or TRBD2 (5 bases each). The V gene lost 3 bases and the J gene lost 2 bases, with 16 bases spanning the gap. Germline values: CDR1 KGHSH, CDR2 LQKENI. The CDR3 covers 16 residues. The DNA of the CDR3 is TGTGCCAGCTCACCGACCATCGTTGGGGGTCAAGAGACCCAGTACTTC. It codes for CASSPTIVGGQETQYF.

This clonotype has a handful of counts. The chain links TRBV18 to TRBJ1-1; D unresolved. V lost 1 base to trimming and J lost 7 bases, with 10 bases between them. Germline loops: CDR1 KGHSH, CDR2 LQKENI. The CDR3 extends over 13 amino acids. In DNA, the CDR3 is TGTGCCAGCTCACCACAGGACGCCCGTGAAGCTTTCTTT. It encodes CASSPQDAREAFF.

Ten or more counts support this clonotype. The gene calls are TRBV9 and TRBJ2-7, with TRBD2 matching over 11 bases. Looked up from germline, CDR1 is SGDLS and CDR2 is YYNGEE. The CDR3 is 15 residues long. J lost 3 bases, V lost 3 bases, and 5 bases had no gene match. This CDR3 reads CASSGSGTSGYEQYF. CDR3 DNA: TGTGCCAGCAGCGGGAGCGGGACTAGCGGCTACGAGCAGTACTTC.

This clonotype was counted a few times. The chain is built from TRBV27 and TRBJ2-3, with TRBD1 matching 7 bases. The CDR3 totals 16 residues. CDR1 is MNHEY, CDR2 SMNVEV, per germline (reference sequence). With 0 bases clipped from V and 2 bases from J, the junction kept 5 bases outside the gene matches. The CDR3 DNA is TGTGCCAGCAGTTTATCGGGGACAGCTATCACAGATACGCAGTATTTT. Protein: CASSLSGTAITDTQYF.

This clonotype was seen more than once but under ten times. The chain's CDR3 is CASSLDAGKISAFF. CDR3 coding DNA: TGTGCCAGCAGCTTAGACGCAGGGAAGATCTCAGCTTTCTTT. This chain connects TRBV7-9 to TRBJ1-1; D is perhaps TRBD1 (5 bases). The ends were cut back, 1 base at V and 10 bases at J, with 16 bases in the middle. The CDR3 covers 14 residues. The germline V gene has CDR1 SEHNR and CDR2 FQNEAQ (reference sequence).

This sequence joins TRBV7-3 and TRBJ2-1; 11 bases map to TRBD2. V was pared by 6 bases and J by 8 bases, with 12 bases of the junction left unmatched. There are 16 residues in the CDR3. CDR1 is SGHTA, CDR2 FQGTGA, per germline. CDR3 in amino acids: CASRAGTSGPGDEQFF. In DNA, the CDR3 is TGTGCCAGCAGAGCCGGGACTAGCGGACCCGGTGATGAGCAGTTCTTC.

This clonotype was recorded many times. V is TRBV6-6 and J is TRBJ2-7; 7 bases align to TRBD2. The CDR3 covers 13 residues. The V segment lost 6 bases and the J segment 4 bases; nucleotides outside the gene matches: 6. Germline V CDR1 and CDR2: MNHNY, SVGAGI (reference sequence). The CDR3 coding sequence is TGTGCCAGCAGGCCCTCGGGGGGTTACGAGCAGTACTTC. It yields the protein CASRPSGGYEQYF.

This clonotype was counted at least ten times. The chain has TRBV20-1 and TRBJ2-1; perhaps TRBD2 as D (6 bases). Trimming stripped 6 bases from V and 4 bases from J, with 13 bases between. The CDR3 totals 13 residues. Germline lookup yields CDR1 DFQATT and CDR2 SNEGSKA (reference sequence). The CDR3 protein is CSAGGQIYNEQFF. As DNA, the CDR3 is TGCAGTGCGGGAGGTCAGATTTACAATGAGCAGTTCTTC.

This clonotype has a count of ten or more. The chain carries TRBV7-9 and TRBJ2-3, with 11 nucleotides matching TRBD2. The germline CDR1 and CDR2 sequences are SEHNR and FQNEAQ (reference sequence). This CDR3 contains 17 residues. Unmatched junction bases numbered 10, after V lost 5 bases and J lost 3 bases. The CDR3 coding sequence is TGTGCCAGCAGCCTGTCGGGACTAGCGGAGTATACAGATACGCAGTATTTT. It translates to CASSLSGLAEYTDTQYF.

This clonotype was recorded many times. The V and J genes are TRBV7-6 and TRBJ2-2; D uncertain. From germline, CDR1 is SGHVS and CDR2 FNYEAQ. V lost 4 bases and J 4 bases, leaving 10 bases between the germline ends. This CDR3 has 14 residues. This CDR3 reads CASSSMRSTGELFF. Written as DNA, the CDR3 is TGTGCCAGCAGCTCCATGCGGAGCACCGGGGAGCTGTTTTTT.

This clonotype came up a few times. V gene TRBV5-1 combines with J gene TRBJ1-2, with TRBD1 matching 9 bases. V trimming: 4 bases; J trimming: 4 bases; junction bases outside the gene matches: 8. Per germline, CDR1 SGHRS and CDR2 YFSETQ. There are 15 residues in the CDR3. This CDR3 is CASSLGDREVYGYTF. CDR3 coding DNA: TGCGCCAGCAGCCTAGGGGACAGGGAAGTCTATGGCTACACCTTC.

V and J are TRBV29-1 and TRBJ1-2, with D maybe TRBD1 (5 bases). V was pared by 1 base and J by 4 bases, with 7 bases between. Germline lookup yields CDR1 SQVTM and CDR2 ANQGSEA. The CDR3 has 12 residues. The CDR3 sequence is CSVEVGGYGYTF. In DNA, the CDR3 is TGCAGCGTTGAAGTTGGGGGCTATGGCTACACCTTC.

The genes are TRBV20-1 and TRBJ1-5; D might be TRBD1 (5 bases). Germline CDR1 DFQATT, CDR2 SNEGSKA (reference sequence). This CDR3 has 19 residues. Deletions cut 0 bases from V and 2 bases from J, with 23 bases between. The CDR3 spells CSARDMRVGRGSGNQPQHF. The CDR3, as DNA: TGCAGTGCTAGAGATATGCGGGTCGGGAGGGGTTCGGGCAATCAGCCCCAGCATTTT.

The genes are TRBV10-3 and TRBJ2-3; D unclear. V lost 6 bases to trimming and J lost 6 bases, with 13 bases between them. Germline CDR1 and CDR2: ENHRY and SYGVKD. This CDR3 has 13 residues. The CDR3 nucleotides read TGTGCCATCAGGCAGGCCCTTGGGGATACGCAGTATTTT. Protein product: CAIRQALGDTQYF.

This clonotype was seen repeatedly, ten times or more. The chain combines TRBV20-1 with TRBJ2-7, with 7 bases identical to TRBD1. Germline CDR1 DFQATT, CDR2 SNEGSKA (reference sequence). The V and J ends lost 6 bases and 3 bases, in that order; junction bases with no gene match: 5. CDR3 length equals 12 residues. CDR3 protein: CSAPGGNYEQYF. In DNA, the CDR3 is TGCAGTGCCCCAGGGGGAAACTACGAGCAGTACTTC.

V and J are TRBV15 and TRBJ2-3; 9 bases line up with TRBD2. The CDR3 totals 15 residues. Looked up from germline, CDR1 is LNHNV and CDR2 is YYDKDF (reference sequence). The V and J ends lost 5 bases and 6 bases, in that order; junction bases with no gene match: 9. The CDR3 coding sequence is TGTGCCACCAGCCTTAGCGGGGGCCTCGTGGATACGCAGTATTTT. Translated, it gives CATSLSGGLVDTQYF.

There are many counts of this clonotype. The J gene is TRBJ1-1, the V gene TRBV5-1, with 12 nucleotides matching TRBD1. V lost 4 bases, J lost 4 bases, and 8 bases stayed unmatched. The CDR3 loop spans 16 amino acids. The germline gives CDR1 SGHRS, CDR2 YFSETQ. CDR3 sequence (DNA): TGCGCCAGCAGCCCCGGGACAGGGGGCAGAGGCACTGAAGCTTTCTTT. It yields the protein CASSPGTGGRGTEAFF.

This clonotype was counted only a few times. The J gene is TRBJ1-1, the V gene TRBV6-1; TRBD1 agrees at 9 bases. The V segment lost 8 bases and the J segment 3 bases; nucleotides outside the gene matches: 7. The CDR3 is 14 residues long. Looked up from germline, CDR1 is MNHNS and CDR2 is SASEGT. CDR3 nucleotide sequence: TGTGCCAGCGGCAGAACAGGGGGCCACACTGAAGCTTTCTTT. Residues: CASGRTGGHTEAFF.

The J gene is TRBJ2-1, the V gene TRBV29-1; D ambiguous. The CDR3 is 14 amino acids. Germline CDR1 and CDR2: SQVTM and ANQGSEA. Trimming shortened V by 1 base and J by 8 bases, and 15 bases separated the two germline ends. CDR3 sequence reads: CSVEASILWDEQFF. In DNA, the CDR3 is TGCAGCGTTGAAGCTAGTATCCTCTGGGATGAGCAGTTCTTC.

This clonotype was seen a handful of times. Written as DNA, the CDR3 is TGTGCCAGCAGCTACCGCTTCTCTAGCGGGGGGGCGGGGGATGAGCAGTTCTTC. Protein: CASSYRFSSGGAGDEQFF. The chain has TRBV7-2 and TRBJ2-1; TRBD2 matches 12 bases. Germline assignment: CDR1 SGHTA and CDR2 FQGNSA. This CDR3 spans 18 amino acids. The V gene end was trimmed by 4 bases and the J gene end by 8 bases; junction bases not matched to a gene: 15.

This clonotype was seen repeatedly, ten times or more. The chain has TRBV10-2 and TRBJ2-5, with unresolved D. With 1 base removed from V and 2 bases from J, the gap between germline ends came to 5 bases. CDR3 length: 13 amino acids. CDR1 and CDR2 (germline): WSHSY, SAAADI. The CDR3 DNA follows: TGCGCCAGCAGTGAGTGGATACAAGAGACCCAGTACTTC. Protein product: CASSEWIQETQYF.

In its sample, this clonotype was seen many times. The chain recombines TRBV6-1 with TRBJ1-4; TRBD1 is a possible D gene (6 bases). V shed 6 bases and J shed 6 bases, with 14 bases lying between them. There are 14 residues in the CDR3. Germline assignment: CDR1 MNHNS and CDR2 SASEGT. CDR3 protein: CASRAGGRDEKLFF. Here the CDR3 DNA reads TGTGCCAGCAGGGCCGGGGGCCGGGATGAAAAACTGTTTTTT.

This chain links TRBV11-2 with TRBJ2-3; no clear D. Looked up from germline, CDR1 is SGHAT and CDR2 is FQNNGV. The CDR3 runs 14 residues. Trimming cost V 2 bases and J 8 bases, with 14 bases left between them. The CDR3 DNA reads as TGTGCCAGCAGCTTACTGGGATCAACCAGTACGCAGTATTTT. It specifies CASSLLGSTSTQYF.